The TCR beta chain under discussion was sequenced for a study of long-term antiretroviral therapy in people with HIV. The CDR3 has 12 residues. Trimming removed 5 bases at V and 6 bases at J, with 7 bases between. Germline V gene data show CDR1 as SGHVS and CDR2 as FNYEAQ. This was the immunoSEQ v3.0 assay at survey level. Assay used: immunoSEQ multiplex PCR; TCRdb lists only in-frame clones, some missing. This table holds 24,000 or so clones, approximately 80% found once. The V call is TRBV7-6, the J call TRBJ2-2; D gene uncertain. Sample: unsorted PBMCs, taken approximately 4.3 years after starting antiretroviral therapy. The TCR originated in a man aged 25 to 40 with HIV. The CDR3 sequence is CASSPSSGELFF. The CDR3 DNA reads TGTGCCAGCAGCCCGTCGTCCGGGGAGCTGTTTTTT.